This paragraph covers one TCR beta chain sequence. What it binds is unknown. This specimen belongs to a study of cytomegalovirus exposure and HLA in healthy donors. Study in general: Among 150 million to 200 million T cells, an earlier analysis found roughly 100 million unique TCR beta sequences.

Amplification used 60 Vbeta primers and 13 Jbeta primers. This table comes from immunoSEQ multiplex PCR, and its TCRdb copy is limited to in-frame clones, with some not included. Of 50,000 to 55,000 clones in the sample, roughly 70% were seen once. Study-wide findings and caveats: A later analysis showed that HLA-associated TCR beta chains had undergone more clonal expansion than equally common others.

This CDR3 spans 15 amino acids. Germline values: CDR1 SGHDN, CDR2 FVKESK. V shed 4 bases and J 5 bases; nucleotides not matched to a gene: 10. The sample consisted of PBMCs. The source is a woman between 45 and 65 years old in good health and CMV-seropositive. V is TRBV14 and J is TRBJ1-1; 7 nucleotides match TRBD1. The CDR3 spells CASSPLGRGRTEAFF. The CDR3 bases are TGTGCCAGCAGCCCTCTGGGCAGGGGGAGGACTGAAGCTTTCTTT.